The source of this T cell receptor (beta chain) is a study of cytomegalovirus exposure and HLA in healthy donors. Study summary: The 500 to 850 first-cohort repertoires and the approximately 110 validation repertoires shared the same platform, a later analysis reported.

With 5 bases removed from V and 2 bases from J, the gap between germline ends came to 16 bases. CDR3 length: 16 residues. Germline V gene lookup returns CDR1 SGHVS and CDR2 FQNEAQ. Study-wide results and limits: A few chains tied to CMV proved CMV antigen-specific in vitro.

It was the approximately 110-subject validation cohort, separate from the roughly 700-subject first cohort, to which the donors belonged. Notes on this clone: The target antigen is unknown.

Here immunoSEQ multiplex PCR was the method, and the copy in TCRdb shows in-frame clones only, minus some. The sample contains over 100,000 clones, 70% to 90% of which appear only once. The chain uses TRBV7-8 and TRBJ1-3, with D possibly being TRBD1 (6 bases). The source of this sequence is a woman aged 18-35 years in good health and CMV-seropositive. What was sequenced was PBMCs. DNA for the CDR3: TGTGCCAGCAGCCGACGAGGGGGATACACTGGAAACACCATATATTTT. Its translation is CASSRRGGYTGNTIYF.